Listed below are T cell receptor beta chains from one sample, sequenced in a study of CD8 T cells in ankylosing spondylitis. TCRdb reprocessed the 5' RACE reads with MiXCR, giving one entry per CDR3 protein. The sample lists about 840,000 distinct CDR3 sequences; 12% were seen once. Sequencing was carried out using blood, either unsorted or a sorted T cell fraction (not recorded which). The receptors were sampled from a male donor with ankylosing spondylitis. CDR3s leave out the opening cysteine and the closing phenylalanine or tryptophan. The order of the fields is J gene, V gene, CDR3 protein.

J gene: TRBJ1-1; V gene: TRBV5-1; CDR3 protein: ASSFLDENTEAF
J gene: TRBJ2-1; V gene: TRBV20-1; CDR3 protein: SATSGLAIIYNEQF
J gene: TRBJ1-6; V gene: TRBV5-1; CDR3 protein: ASSGDSSYNSPLH
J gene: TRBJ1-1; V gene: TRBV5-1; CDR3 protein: ASSWGTGTMNTEAF
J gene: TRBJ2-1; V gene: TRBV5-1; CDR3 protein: ASSSQGIGSYNEQF
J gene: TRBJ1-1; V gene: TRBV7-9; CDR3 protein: ATFDKLTEAF
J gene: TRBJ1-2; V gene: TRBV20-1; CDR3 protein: SARQASGGYT
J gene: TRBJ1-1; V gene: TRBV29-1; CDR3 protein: SAGEGFLTEAF
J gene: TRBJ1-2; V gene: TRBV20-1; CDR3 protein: SARDRRGTALYGYT
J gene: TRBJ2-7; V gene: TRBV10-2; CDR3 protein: ASRPPVRGWEQY
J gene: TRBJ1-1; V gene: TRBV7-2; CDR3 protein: ASSLAGGLTEAF
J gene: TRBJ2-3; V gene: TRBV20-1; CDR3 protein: SARVRVSSTQY
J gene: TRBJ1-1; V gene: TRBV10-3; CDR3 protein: AILSGVNTEAF
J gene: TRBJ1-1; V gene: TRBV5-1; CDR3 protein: ASSSEGLNTEAF
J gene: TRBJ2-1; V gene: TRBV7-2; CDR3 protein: ASSPGSTGRSYNEQF
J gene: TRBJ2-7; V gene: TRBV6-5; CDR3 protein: ASSLLVGGEQY
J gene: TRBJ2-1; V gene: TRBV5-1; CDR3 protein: ASSPASGPPYNEQF
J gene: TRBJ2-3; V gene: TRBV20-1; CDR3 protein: SARVRARTDTQY
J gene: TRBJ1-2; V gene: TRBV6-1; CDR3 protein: ASKPGWRQGNGYT
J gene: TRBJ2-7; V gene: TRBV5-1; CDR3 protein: ASSLVSRSYEQY
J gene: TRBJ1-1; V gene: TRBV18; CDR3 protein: ASSPPGILNTEAF
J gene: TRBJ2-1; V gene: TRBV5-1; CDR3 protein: ASSLETISYNEQF
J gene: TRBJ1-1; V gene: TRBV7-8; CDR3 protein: ASSSTRGVTEAF
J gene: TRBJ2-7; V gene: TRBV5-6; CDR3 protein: ASSPLGVYEQY
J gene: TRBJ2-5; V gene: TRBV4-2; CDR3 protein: ASSQRTRQETQY
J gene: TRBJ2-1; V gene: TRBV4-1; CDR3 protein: ASSQAPGRGNYYNEQF
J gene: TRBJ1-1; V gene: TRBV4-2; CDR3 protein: ASSQQGGYLNTEAF
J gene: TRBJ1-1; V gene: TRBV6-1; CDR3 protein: ASNRGRYTEAF
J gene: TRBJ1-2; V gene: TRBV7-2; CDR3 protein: ASSGRGGAHYGYT
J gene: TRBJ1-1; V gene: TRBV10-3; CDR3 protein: AISESGSQAF
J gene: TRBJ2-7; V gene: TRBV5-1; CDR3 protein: ASSLGPYYGDYEQY